This is a list of T cell receptor beta chains from one sample in a study of long-term antiretroviral therapy in people with HIV. The assay was immunoSEQ multiplex PCR, and TCRdb's table has in-frame clones only and misses some. The sample holds 17,000 or so clones, approximately 80% seen once. Sequencing used unsorted PBMCs, obtained 0.1 years before starting antiretroviral therapy. Receptors originate from a man aged 18 to 30 with HIV. CDR3s include the opening cysteine and the closing phenylalanine or tryptophan. D genes are given only for firm matches. The size of a clone is reported for some rows only, either as once, few or many, or as a class for expanded clones.

>NA|few|TRBJ1-2|TRBV5-4
TGTGCCAGCAGCTTGTATGAGGGGCGCGAAGGCTACACCTTC
CASSLYEGREGYTF
>NA|NA|TRBJ2-1|TRBV5-6
TGTGCCAGCAGCCGCATGGGCCCCCAAGGGGCCGAGCAGTTCTTC
CASSRMGPQGAEQFF
>NA|once|TRBJ1-1|TRBV27
TGTGCCAGCAGACCTCACCGAGAGGACACTGAAGCTTTCTTT
CASRPHREDTEAFF
>NA|NA|TRBJ2-7|TRBV5-1
TGCGCCAGCAGACCAAATGACGGGTACGAGCAGTACTTC
CASRPNDGYEQYF
>NA|NA|TRBJ2-1|TRBV7-9
TGTGCCAGCAGCTTAGATCGACTGGCTCACAATGAGCAGTTCTTC
CASSLDRLAHNEQFF
>NA|NA|TRBJ2-1|TRBV25-1
TGTGCCAGCAGCCTGTCAGGGGACTACAATGAGCAGTTCTTC
CASSLSGDYNEQFF
>TRBD1|NA|TRBJ1-4|TRBV11-2
TGTGCCAGCACCCCCGGACAGGGCAATGAAAAACTGTTTTTT
CASTPGQGNEKLFF
>NA|NA|TRBJ2-7|TRBV9
TGTGCCAGCAGCGTAGCTCCCGGCGGTAGCTCCTACGAGCAGTACTTC
CASSVAPGGSSYEQYF
>NA|NA|TRBJ2-5|TRBV7-2
TGTGCCAGCAGCTTAGCAAGGCAGAAAGAGACCCAGTACTTC
CASSLARQKETQYF
>TRBD2|NA|TRBJ2-1|TRBV27
TGTGCCAGCAGTTCCTATGGGACTAGCGGGAGAGGTAATGAGCAGTTCTTC
CASSSYGTSGRGNEQFF
>TRBD1|NA|TRBJ2-1|TRBV2
TGTGCCAGCAGTCTGGGACAGCCGTCAGAGCAGTTCTTC
CASSLGQPSEQFF
>TRBD2|NA|TRBJ2-7|TRBV5-6
TGTGCCAGCAGCACCCAGGGAGGGTCCTACGAGCAGTACTTC
CASSTQGGSYEQYF
>TRBD1|NA|TRBJ1-2|TRBV6-5
TGTGCCAGCAGTGGACAGGGAGGTCCGGTCTATGGCTACACCTTC
CASSGQGGPVYGYTF
>NA|NA|TRBJ2-5|TRBV7-6
TGTGCCAGCCGCGGGTTTCAAGAGACCCAGTACTTC
CASRGFQETQYF
>NA|NA|TRBJ1-5|TRBV10-3
TGTGCCATCAGTGAGTCGACTGCTAGCAATCAGCCCCAGCATTTT
CAISESTASNQPQHF
>TRBD2|NA|TRBJ2-2|TRBV9
TGTGCCAGCAGCGTAGGACTAGCGGGGGGGCCAGGCACCGGGGAGCTGTTTTTT
CASSVGLAGGPGTGELFF
>NA|NA|TRBJ1-2|TRBV6-6
TGTGCCAGCAGTCCCGGTCCCGGCGGGGACTATGGCTACACCTTC
CASSPGPGGDYGYTF
>NA|NA|TRBJ1-2|TRBV7-8
TGTGCCAGCAGCTCCAGGGAGGGCATCGACTATGGCTACACCTTC
CASSSREGIDYGYTF
>NA|NA|TRBJ2-1|TRBV19
TGTGCCAGTAGTATCGGGAACAATGAGCAGTTCTTC
CASSIGNNEQFF
>NA|NA|TRBJ1-2|TRBV11-1
TGTGCCAGCAGCGGGGGGACCCCTTGGTTCGATGGCTACACCTTC
CASSGGTPWFDGYTF
>TRBD2|NA|TRBJ2-7|TRBV9
TGTGCCAGCAGCTCTGCGACTAGCGGGGGGAGTATATACGAGCAGTACTTC
CASSSATSGGSIYEQYF
>NA|once|TRBJ2-1|TRBV11-2
TGTGCCAGCAGGGAGGTGAGGGAGCAGTTCTTC
CASREVREQFF